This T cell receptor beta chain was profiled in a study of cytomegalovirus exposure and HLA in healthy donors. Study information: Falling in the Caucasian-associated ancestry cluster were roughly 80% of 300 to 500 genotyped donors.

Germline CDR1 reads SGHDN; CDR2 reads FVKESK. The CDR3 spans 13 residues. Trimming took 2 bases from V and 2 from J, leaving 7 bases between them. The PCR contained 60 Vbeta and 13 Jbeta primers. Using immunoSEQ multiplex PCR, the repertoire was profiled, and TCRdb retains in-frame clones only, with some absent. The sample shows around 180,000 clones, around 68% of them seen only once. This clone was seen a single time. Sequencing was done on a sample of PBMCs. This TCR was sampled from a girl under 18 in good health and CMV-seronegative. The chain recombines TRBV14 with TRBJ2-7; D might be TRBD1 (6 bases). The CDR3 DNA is TGTGCCAGCAGCCAATCAGGGGCCTACGAGCAGTACTTC. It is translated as CASSQSGAYEQYF.